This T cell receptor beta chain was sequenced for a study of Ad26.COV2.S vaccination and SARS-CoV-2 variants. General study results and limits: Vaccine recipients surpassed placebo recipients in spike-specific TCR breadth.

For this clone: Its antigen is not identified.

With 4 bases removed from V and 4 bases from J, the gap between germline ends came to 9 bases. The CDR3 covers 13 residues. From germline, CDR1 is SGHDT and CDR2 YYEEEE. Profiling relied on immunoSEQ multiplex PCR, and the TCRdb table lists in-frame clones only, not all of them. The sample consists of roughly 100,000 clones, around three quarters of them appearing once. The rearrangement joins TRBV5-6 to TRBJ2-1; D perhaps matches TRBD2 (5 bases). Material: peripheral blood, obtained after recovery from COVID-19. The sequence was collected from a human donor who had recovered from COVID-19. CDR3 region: CASSPRGYNEQFF. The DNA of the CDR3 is TGTGCCAGCAGCCCCCGGGGATACAATGAGCAGTTCTTC.